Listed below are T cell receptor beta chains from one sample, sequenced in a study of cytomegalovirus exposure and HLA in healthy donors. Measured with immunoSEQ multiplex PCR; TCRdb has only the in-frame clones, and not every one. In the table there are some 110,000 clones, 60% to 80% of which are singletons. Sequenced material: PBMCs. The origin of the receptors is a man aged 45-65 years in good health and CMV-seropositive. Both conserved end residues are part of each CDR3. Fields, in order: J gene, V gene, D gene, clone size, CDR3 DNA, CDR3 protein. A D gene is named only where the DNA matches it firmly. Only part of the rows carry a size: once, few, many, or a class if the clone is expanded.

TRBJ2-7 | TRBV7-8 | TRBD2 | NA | TGTGCCAGCAGCTTCCCAATAGCGGGAGGGGAGCAGTACTTC | CASSFPIAGGEQYF
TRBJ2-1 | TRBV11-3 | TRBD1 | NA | TGTGCCAGCAGCTTAGGGGGGACAGTCAGCTCCTACAATGAGCAGTTCTTC | CASSLGGTVSSYNEQFF
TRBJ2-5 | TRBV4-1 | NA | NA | TGCGCCAGCAGCCAAGCTCTCCAAGAGACCCAGTACTTC | CASSQALQETQYF
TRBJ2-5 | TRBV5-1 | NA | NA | TGCGCCAGCAGTGAGACAGCAGGAGACACCGAGACCCAGTACTTC | CASSETAGDTETQYF
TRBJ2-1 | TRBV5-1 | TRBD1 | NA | TGCGCCAGCACTGACAGGGATGGTGGCAATGAGCAGTTCTTC | CASTDRDGGNEQFF
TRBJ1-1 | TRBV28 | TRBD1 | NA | TGTGCCAGCAGTTTACCCGGACAGGGGGCCAGGGAAGCTTTCTTT | CASSLPGQGAREAFF
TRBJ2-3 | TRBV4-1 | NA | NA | TGCGCCAGCAGCCAAGTAGGACTCCCGGCCGATACGCAGTATTTT | CASSQVGLPADTQYF
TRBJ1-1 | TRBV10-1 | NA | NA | TGCGCCAGCAACGAAAGAGATCCGGGACATTATCCTGAAGCTTTCTTT | CASNERDPGHYPEAFF
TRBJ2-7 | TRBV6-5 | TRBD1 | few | TGTGCCAGCAGTTACGGGGACAGGGGTTTGTACGAGCAGTACTTC | CASSYGDRGLYEQYF
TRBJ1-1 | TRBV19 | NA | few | TGTGCCAGTAGCCCACCCGGACTGGTGAACACTGAAGCTTTCTTT | CASSPPGLVNTEAFF
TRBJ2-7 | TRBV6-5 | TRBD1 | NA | TGTGCCAGCAGTTACTATTGGGACAGACCCTACGAGCAGTACTTC | CASSYYWDRPYEQYF
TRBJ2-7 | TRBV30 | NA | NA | TGTGCCTGGAGAAAACCGGGTAGCTCCTACGAGCAGTACTTC | CAWRKPGSSYEQYF
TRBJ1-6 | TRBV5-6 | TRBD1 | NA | TGTGCCAGCAGCTTCATGACAGGGGATTATTCACCCCTCCACTTT | CASSFMTGDYSPLHF
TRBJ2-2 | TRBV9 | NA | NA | TGTGCCAGCAGCGTAGGCGCTAGCGCAAGTGGGGAGCTGTTTTTT | CASSVGASASGELFF
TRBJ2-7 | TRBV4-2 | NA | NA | TGTGCCAGCAGCCAAGGGGACGGAGGGTCCTACGAGCAGTACTTC | CASSQGDGGSYEQYF
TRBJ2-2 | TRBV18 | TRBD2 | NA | TGTGCCAGCTCACCGTCCCGGGAGGAAGTGTTTTTT | CASSPSREEVFF
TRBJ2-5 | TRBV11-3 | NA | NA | TGTGCCAGCAGCCTGGGGGGTAGGGTAGAGACCCAGTACTTC | CASSLGGRVETQYF
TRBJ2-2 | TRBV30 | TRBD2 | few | TGTGCCGGGGGGGAGACGAACACCGGGGAGCTGTTTTTT | CAGGETNTGELFF
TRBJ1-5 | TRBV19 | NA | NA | TGTGCCAGTAGTATAGATCATTCGGGACAGCCCCAGCATTTT | CASSIDHSGQPQHF
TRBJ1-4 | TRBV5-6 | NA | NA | TGTGCCAGCAGCTTGTTTTCGGGTGAAAAACTGTTTTTT | CASSLFSGEKLFF
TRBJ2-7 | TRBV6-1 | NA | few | TGTGCCAGCAGTCGGACTGAGGGGGGGCACGAGCAGTACTTC | CASSRTEGGHEQYF
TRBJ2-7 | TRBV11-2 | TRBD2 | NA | TGTGCCAGCAGCTTTACTAGCGGGGGCTCCTACGAGCAGTACTTC | CASSFTSGGSYEQYF
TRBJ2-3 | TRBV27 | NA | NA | TGTGCCAGCAGTTTCCGAGGGCCGGCAGATACGCAGTATTTT | CASSFRGPADTQYF
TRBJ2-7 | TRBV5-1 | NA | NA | TGCGCCAGCAGCTTTACTAGGGGGACCTACGAGCAGTACTTC | CASSFTRGTYEQYF
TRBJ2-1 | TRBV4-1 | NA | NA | TGCGCCAGCAGCCATCTCTCCGGGAATGAGCAGTTCTTC | CASSHLSGNEQFF
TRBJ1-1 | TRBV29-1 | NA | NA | TGCAGCGTGGGCCCGGGGGGGATGAACACTGAAGCTTTCTTT | CSVGPGGMNTEAFF
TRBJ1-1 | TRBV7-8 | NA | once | TGTGCCAGCACCTCCAGGATAGGGGCCTACACTGAAGCTTTCTTT | CASTSRIGAYTEAFF
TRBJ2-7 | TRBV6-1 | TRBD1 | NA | TGTGCCAGCAGTGAAGGGACAGGGGACCTCTACGAGCAGTACTTC | CASSEGTGDLYEQYF